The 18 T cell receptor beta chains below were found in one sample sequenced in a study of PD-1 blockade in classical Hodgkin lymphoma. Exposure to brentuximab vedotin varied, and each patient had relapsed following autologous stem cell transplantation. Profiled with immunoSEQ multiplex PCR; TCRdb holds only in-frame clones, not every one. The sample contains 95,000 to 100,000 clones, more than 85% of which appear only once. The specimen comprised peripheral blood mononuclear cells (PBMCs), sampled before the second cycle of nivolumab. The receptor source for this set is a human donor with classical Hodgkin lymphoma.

CDR3 sequence (DNA): TGCGCCAGCAGCTTGGCCTCTTCAGGGCGTACCTCAACTAATGAAAAACTGTTTTTT. Amino acid sequence: CASSLASSGRTSTNEKLFF. This chain connects TRBV5-1 to TRBJ1-4, with D tentatively TRBD1 (5 bases). V lost 0 bases to trimming and J lost 0 bases, with 18 bases between them. The CDR3 spans 19 residues. Germline lookup yields CDR1 SGHRS and CDR2 YFSETQ.

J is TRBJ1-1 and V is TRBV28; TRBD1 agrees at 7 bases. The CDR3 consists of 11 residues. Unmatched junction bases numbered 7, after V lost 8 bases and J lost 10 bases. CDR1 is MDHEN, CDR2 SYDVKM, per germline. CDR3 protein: CASSYRGVAFF. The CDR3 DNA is TGTGCCAGCTCCTACAGGGGTGTAGCTTTCTTT.

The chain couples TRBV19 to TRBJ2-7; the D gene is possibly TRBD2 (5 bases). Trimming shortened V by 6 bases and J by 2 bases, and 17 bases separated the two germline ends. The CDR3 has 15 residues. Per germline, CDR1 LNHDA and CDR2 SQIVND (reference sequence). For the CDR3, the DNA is TGTGCCAGTAGAGATAGACGGAGGAGCACCTACGAGCAGTACTTC. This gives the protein CASRDRRRSTYEQYF.

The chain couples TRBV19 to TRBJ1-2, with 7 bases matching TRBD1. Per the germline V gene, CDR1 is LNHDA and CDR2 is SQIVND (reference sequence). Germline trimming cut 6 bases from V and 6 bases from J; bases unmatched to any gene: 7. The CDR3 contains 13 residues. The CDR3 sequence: CASSPGQANGYTF. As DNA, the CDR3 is TGTGCCAGTAGCCCCGGACAGGCGAATGGCTACACCTTC.

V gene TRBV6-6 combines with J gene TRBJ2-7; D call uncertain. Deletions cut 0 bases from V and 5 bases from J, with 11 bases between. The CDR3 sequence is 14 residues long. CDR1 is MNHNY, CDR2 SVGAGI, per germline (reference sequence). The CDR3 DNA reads TGTGCCAGCAGTTACTCGATCCCCCCCCACGAGCAGTACTTC. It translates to CASSYSIPPHEQYF.

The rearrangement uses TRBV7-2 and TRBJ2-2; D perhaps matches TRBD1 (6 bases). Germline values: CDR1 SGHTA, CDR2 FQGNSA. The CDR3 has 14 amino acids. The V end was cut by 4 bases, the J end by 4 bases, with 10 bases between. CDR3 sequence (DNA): TGTGCCAGCAGCTCCAGGGGCGGCACCGGGGAGCTGTTTTTT. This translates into CASSSRGGTGELFF.

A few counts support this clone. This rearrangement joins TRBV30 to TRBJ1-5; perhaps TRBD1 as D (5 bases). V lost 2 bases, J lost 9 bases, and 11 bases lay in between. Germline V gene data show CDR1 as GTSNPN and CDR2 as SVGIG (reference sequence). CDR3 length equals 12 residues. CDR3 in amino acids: CAWSPGVWPQHF. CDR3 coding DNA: TGTGCCTGGAGTCCGGGGGTTTGGCCCCAGCATTTT.

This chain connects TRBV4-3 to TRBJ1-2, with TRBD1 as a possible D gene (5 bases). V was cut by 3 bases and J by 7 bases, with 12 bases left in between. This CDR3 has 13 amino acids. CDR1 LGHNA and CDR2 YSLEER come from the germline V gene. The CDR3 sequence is CASSHFREAGYTF. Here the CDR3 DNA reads TGCGCCAGCAGCCATTTCAGGGAGGCTGGCTACACCTTC.

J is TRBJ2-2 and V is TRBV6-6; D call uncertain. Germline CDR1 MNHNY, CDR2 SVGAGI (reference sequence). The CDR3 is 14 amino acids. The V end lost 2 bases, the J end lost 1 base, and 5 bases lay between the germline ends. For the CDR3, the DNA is TGTGCCAGCAGTTACATCCAGAACACCGGGGAGCTGTTTTTT. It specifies CASSYIQNTGELFF.

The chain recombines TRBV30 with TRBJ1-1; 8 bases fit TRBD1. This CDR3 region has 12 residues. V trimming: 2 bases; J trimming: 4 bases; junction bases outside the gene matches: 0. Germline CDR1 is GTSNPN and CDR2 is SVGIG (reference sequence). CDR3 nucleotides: TGTGCCTGGAGTACAGGGGGCACTGAAGCTTTCTTT. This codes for CAWSTGGTEAFF.

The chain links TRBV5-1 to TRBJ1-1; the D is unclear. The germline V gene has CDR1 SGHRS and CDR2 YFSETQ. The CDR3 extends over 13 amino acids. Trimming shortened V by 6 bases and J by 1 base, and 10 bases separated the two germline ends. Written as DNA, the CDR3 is TGCGCCAGCAATATCGCCCCGAACACTGAAGCTTTCTTT. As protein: CASNIAPNTEAFF.

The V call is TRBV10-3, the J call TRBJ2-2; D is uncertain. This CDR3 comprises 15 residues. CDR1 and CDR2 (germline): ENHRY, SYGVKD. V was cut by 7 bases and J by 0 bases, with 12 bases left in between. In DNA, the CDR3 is TGTGCCATCACGCGTCCAGACGCGAACACCGGGGAGCTGTTTTTT. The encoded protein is CAITRPDANTGELFF.

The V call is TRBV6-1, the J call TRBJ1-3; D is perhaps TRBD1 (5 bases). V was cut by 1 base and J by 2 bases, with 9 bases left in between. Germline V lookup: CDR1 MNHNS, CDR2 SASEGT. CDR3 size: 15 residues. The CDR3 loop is CASSEGRGTGNTIYF. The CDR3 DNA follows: TGTGCCAGCAGTGAAGGGCGGGGGACTGGAAACACCATATATTTT.

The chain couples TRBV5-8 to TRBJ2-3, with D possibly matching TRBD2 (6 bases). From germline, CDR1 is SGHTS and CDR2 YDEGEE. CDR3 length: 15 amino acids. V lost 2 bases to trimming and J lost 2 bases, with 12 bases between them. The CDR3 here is CASSFRGISTDTQYF. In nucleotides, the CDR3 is TGTGCCAGCAGCTTCCGGGGGATTTCCACAGATACGCAGTATTTT. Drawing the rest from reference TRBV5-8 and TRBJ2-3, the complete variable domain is EAGVTQSPTHLIKTRGQQATLRCSPISGHTSVYWYQQALGLGLQFLLWYDEGEERNRGNFPPRFSGRQFPNYSSELNVNALELEDSALYLCASSFRGISTDTQYFGPGTRLTVL.

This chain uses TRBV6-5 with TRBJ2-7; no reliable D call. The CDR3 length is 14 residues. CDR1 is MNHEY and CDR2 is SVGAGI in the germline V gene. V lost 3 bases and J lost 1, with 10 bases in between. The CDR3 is CASSYSIGSYEQYF. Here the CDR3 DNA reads TGTGCCAGCAGTTATTCCATCGGATCCTACGAGCAGTACTTC.

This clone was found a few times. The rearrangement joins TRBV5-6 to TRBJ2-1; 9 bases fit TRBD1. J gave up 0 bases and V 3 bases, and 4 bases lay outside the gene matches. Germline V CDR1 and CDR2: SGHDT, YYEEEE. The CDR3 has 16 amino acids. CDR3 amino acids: CASSSGTGSSYNEQFF. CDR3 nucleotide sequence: TGTGCCAGCAGCTCTGGGACAGGGAGCTCCTACAATGAGCAGTTCTTC. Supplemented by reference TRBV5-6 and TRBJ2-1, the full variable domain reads DAGVTQSPTHLIKTRGQQVTLRCSPKSGHDTVSWYQQALGQGPQFIFQYYEEEERQRGNFPDRFSGHQFPNYSSELNVNALLLGDSALYLCASSSGTGSSYNEQFFGPGTRLTVL.

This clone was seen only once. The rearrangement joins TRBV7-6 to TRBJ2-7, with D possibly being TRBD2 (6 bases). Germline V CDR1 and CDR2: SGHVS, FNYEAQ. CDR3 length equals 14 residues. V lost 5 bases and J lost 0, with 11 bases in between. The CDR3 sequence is CASSPGGSSYEQYF. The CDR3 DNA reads TGTGCCAGCAGCCCCGGGGGAAGCTCCTACGAGCAGTACTTC.

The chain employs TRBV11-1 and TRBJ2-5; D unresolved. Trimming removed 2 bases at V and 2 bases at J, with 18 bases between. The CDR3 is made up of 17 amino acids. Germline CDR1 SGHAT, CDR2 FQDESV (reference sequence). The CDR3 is CASSLFTTVAPQETQYF. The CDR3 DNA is TGTGCCAGCAGCTTATTCACCACCGTAGCACCGCAAGAGACCCAGTACTTC.